The sequence of this TCR beta chain was determined in a study of breast tumors, draining lymph nodes, adjacent tissues. Study-level points and caveats: Findings are consistent with lymph node origin and intratumoral expansion of most tumor T cells.

The lymph nodes were axillary draining lymph nodes from breast cancer patients. Germline CDR1 and CDR2: DFQATT and SNEGSKA (reference sequence). This CDR3 spans 11 amino acids. TCRdb re-derived calls from the multiplex PCR reads in MiXCR, one entry per CDR3 protein. The sample lists 200,000 to 250,000 distinct CDR3 sequences, nearly 35% occurring once. This clonotype appeared once. Its antigen is not known. Sequences were obtained from axillary lymph node tissue. This chain joins TRBV20-1 and TRBJ1-2; 7 nucleotides agree with TRBD1. The sequence was obtained from a female donor with breast cancer. Some clones in this sample may be carry-over from other donors' samples. CDR3 sequence reads: CRGMGQWGYTF. In DNA, the CDR3 is TGCAGGGGAATGGGACAGTGGGGCTACACCTTC.